By share, the clone carrying this T cell receptor (beta chain) ranks as medium-sized. Its target is unknown. V lost 6 bases and J 5 bases, leaving 14 bases between the germline ends. From germline, CDR1 is LNHDA and CDR2 SQIVND (reference sequence). This CDR3 spans 14 amino acids. The sample comes from a study of T cell repertoires in aging, cancer and after chemotherapy. Study summary: Patients with glioblastoma brain tumors were sampled before and after temozolomide-based therapy.

The study's findings and limits: Loss of evenness, beyond lost richness, contributed to age-related TCR diversity decline in cancer patients. No conclusions about immunological memory after chemotherapy can be drawn from the repertoire data.

TCR beta rearrangements were amplified from peripheral blood genomic DNA. Rearranged V-D-J TRB sequences were amplified with a mixed TRB-A/B primer pool. TCRdb recomputed calls from the multiplex PCR reads with MiXCR, one row per CDR3 protein. The table has roughly 3,800 distinct CDR3 sequences, more than 25% seen once; the top ten hold 15% to 20%. This clonotype originated in a human donor with a solid tumor. This chain links TRBV19 with TRBJ2-1; TRBD2 is a possible D gene (5 bases). The sample comprised blood. CDR3 sequence reads: CASSRGGSDNEQFF. CDR3 DNA sequence: TGTGCCAGTAGCCGCGGAGGATCTGACAATGAGCAGTTCTTC.